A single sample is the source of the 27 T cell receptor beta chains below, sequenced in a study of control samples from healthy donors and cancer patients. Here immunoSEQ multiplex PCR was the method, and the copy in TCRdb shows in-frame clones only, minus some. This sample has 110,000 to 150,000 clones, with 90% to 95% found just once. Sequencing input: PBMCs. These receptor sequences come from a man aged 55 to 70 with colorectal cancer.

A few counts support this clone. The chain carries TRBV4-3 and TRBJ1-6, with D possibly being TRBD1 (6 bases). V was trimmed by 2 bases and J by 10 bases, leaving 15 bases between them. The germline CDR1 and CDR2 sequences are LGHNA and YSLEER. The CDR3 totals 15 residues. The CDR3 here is CASSQNHREGSPLHF. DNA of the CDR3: TGCGCCAGCAGCCAAAACCACAGGGAGGGGTCACCCCTCCACTTT.

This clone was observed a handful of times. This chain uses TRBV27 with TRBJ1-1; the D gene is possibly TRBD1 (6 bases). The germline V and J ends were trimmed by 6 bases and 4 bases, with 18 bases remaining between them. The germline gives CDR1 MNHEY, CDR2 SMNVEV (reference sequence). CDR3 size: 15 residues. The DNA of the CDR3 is TGTGCCAGCAGACTTAGGGGGGGGGACGGCACTGAAGCTTTCTTT. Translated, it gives CASRLRGGDGTEAFF.

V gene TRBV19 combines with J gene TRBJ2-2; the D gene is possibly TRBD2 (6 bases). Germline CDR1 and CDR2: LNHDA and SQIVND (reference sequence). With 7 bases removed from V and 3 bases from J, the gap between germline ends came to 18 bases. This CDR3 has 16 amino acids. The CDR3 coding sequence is TGTGCCAGTACCAAAAGGCAGGGCGGGGACACCGGGGAGCTGTTTTTT. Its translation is CASTKRQGGDTGELFF.

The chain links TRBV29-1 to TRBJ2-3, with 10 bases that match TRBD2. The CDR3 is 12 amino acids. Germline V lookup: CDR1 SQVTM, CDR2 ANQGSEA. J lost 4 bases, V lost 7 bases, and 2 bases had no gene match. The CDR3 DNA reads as TGCAGCGGGAGCGGGGGGGCAGATACGCAGTATTTT. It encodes CSGSGGADTQYF.

CDR3 in amino acids: CASSPRLAGGQETQYF. CDR3 bases: TGTGCCAGTAGTCCCCGACTAGCGGGGGGACAAGAGACCCAGTACTTC. This chain uses TRBV19 with TRBJ2-5, with 13 bases fitting TRBD2. The CDR3 contains 16 residues. Germline CDR1 reads LNHDA; CDR2 reads SQIVND (reference sequence). The V gene end was trimmed by 5 bases and the J gene end by 2 bases; junction bases not matched to a gene: 5.

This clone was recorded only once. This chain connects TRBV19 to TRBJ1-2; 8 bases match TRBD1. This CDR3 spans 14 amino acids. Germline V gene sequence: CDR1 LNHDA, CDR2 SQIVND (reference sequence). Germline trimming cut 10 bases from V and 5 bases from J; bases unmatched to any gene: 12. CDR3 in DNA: TGTGCCACCACCGGACCCCAGGGGGCTTATGGCTACACCTTC. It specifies CATTGPQGAYGYTF.

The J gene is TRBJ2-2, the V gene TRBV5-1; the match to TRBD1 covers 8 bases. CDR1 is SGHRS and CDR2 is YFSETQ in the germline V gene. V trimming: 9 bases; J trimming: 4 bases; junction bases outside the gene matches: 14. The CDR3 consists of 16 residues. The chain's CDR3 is CATTLGRQGITGELFF. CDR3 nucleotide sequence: TGCGCCACTACACTTGGAAGACAGGGGATCACCGGGGAGCTGTTTTTT.

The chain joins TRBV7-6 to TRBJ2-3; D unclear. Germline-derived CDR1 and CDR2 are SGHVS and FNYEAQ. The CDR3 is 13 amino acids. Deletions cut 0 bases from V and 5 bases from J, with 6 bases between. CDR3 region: CASSLALRDTQYF. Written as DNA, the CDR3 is TGTGCCAGCAGCTTAGCCCTTAGAGATACGCAGTATTTT.

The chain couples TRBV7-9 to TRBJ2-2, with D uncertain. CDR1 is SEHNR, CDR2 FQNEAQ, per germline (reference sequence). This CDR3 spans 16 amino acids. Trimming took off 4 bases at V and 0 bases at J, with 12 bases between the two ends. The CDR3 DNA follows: TGTGCCAGCAGCTCCCCCCTGGCAGCGAACACCGGGGAGCTGTTTTTT. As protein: CASSSPLAANTGELFF.

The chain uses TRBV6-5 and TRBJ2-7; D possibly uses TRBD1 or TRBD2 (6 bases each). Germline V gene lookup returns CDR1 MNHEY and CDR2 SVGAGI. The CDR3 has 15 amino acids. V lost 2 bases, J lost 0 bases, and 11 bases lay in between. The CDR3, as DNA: TGTGCCAGCAGTTACATGGGGGGACACTCCTACGAGCAGTACTTC. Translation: CASSYMGGHSYEQYF.

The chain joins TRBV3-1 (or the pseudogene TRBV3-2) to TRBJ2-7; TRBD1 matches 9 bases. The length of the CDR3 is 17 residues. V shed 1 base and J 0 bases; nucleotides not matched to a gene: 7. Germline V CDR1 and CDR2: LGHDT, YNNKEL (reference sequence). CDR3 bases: TGTGCCAGCAGCCAAGCGGGACAGGGATTTTCCTCCTACGAGCAGTACTTC. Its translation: CASSQAGQGFSSYEQYF.

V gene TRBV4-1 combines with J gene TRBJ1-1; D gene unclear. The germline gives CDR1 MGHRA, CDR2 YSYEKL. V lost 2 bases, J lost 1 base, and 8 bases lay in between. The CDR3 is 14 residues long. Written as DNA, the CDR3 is TGCGCCAGCAGCCAAACCTCGCGGAACACTGAAGCTTTCTTT. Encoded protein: CASSQTSRNTEAFF.

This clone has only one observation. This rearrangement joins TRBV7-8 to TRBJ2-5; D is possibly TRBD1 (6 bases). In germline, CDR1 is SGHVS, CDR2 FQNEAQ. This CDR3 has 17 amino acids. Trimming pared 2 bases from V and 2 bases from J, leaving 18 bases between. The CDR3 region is CASSLIRWGHRQETQYF. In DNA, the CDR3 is TGTGCCAGCAGCTTAATCCGTTGGGGACACAGACAAGAGACCCAGTACTTC.

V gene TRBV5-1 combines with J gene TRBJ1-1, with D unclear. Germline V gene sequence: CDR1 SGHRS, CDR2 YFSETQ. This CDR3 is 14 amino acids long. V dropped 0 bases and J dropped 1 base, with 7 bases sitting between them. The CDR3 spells CASSLGPSNTEAFF. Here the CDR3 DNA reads TGCGCCAGCAGCTTGGGCCCCTCGAACACTGAAGCTTTCTTT.

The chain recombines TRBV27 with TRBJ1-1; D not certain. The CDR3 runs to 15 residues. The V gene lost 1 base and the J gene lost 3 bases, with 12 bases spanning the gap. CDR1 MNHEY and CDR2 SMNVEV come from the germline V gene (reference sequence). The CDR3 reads CASSLLDNHHTEAFF. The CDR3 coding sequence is TGTGCCAGCAGTTTATTGGATAATCATCACACTGAAGCTTTCTTT.

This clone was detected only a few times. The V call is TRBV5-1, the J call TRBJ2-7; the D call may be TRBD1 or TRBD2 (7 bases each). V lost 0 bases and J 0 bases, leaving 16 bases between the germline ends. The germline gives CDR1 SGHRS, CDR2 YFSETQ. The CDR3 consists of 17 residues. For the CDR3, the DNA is TGCGCCAGCAGCTTGGCCCAGGGGGGGCCGGACTCCTACGAGCAGTACTTC. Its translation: CASSLAQGGPDSYEQYF.

CDR3 residues: CASTSRYGPGDETQYF. The CDR3 bases are TGTGCCAGCACCTCCAGGTACGGGCCGGGGGACGAGACCCAGTACTTC. The chain is built from TRBV7-2 and TRBJ2-5, with D possibly TRBD2 on 6 matching bases. V lost 7 bases and J 5 bases, leaving 23 bases between the germline ends. Per the germline V gene, CDR1 is SGHTA and CDR2 is FQGNSA. This CDR3 has 16 residues.

CDR3 nucleotide sequence: TGTGCCAGCAGTCCCGCTGGACTAGCTGACGAGCAGTACTTC. Protein product: CASSPAGLADEQYF. This chain uses TRBV27 with TRBJ2-7, with TRBD2 matching 8 bases. Per germline, CDR1 MNHEY and CDR2 SMNVEV (reference sequence). The CDR3 has 14 residues. V lost 5 bases to trimming and J lost 5 bases; unmatched junction nucleotides: 8.

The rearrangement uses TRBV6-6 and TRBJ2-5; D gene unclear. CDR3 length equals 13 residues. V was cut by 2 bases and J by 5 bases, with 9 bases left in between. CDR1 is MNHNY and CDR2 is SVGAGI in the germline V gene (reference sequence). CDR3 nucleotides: TGTGCCAGCAGTTACCCCACCTGGGAGACCCAGTACTTC. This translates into CASSYPTWETQYF.

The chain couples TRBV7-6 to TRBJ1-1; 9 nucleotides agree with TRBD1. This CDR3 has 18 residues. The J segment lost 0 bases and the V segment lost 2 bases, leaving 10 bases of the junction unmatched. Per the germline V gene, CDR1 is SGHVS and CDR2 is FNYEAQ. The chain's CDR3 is CASSLRGTGPYMNTEAFF. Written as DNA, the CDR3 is TGTGCCAGCAGCTTAAGGGGGACAGGGCCTTATATGAACACTGAAGCTTTCTTT. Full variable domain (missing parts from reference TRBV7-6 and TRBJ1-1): GAGVSQSPRYKVTKRGQDVALRCDPISGHVSLYWYRQALGQGPEFLTYFNYEAQQDKSGLPNDRFSAERPEGSISTLTIQRTEQRDSAMYRCASSLRGTGPYMNTEAFFGQGTRLTVV.

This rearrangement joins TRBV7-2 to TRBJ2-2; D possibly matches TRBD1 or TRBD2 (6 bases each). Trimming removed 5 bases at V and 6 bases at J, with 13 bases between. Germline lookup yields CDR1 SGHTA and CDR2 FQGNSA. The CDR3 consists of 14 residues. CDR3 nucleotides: TGTGCCAGCAGCCCGCCGGGGGCGGCCGGGGAGCTGTTTTTT. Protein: CASSPPGAAGELFF. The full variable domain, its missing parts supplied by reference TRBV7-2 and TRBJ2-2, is GAGVSQSPSNKVTEKGKDVELRCDPISGHTALYWYRQSLGQGLEFLIYFQGNSAPDKSGLPSDRFSAERTGGSVSTLTIQRTQQEDSAVYLCASSPPGAAGELFFGEGSRLTVL.

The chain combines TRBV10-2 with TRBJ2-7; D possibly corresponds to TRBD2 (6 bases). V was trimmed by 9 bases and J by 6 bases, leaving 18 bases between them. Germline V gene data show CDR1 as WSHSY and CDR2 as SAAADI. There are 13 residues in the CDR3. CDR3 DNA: TGCGCCAGTGCGGGGCCAGGGTCCACCGAGCAGTACTTC. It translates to CASAGPGSTEQYF.

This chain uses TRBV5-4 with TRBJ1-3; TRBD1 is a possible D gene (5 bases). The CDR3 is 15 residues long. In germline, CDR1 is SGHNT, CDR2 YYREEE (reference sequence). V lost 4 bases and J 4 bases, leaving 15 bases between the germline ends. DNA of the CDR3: TGTGCCAGCAGCATGGGTAGGGACGACGGAAACACCATATATTTT. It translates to CASSMGRDDGNTIYF.

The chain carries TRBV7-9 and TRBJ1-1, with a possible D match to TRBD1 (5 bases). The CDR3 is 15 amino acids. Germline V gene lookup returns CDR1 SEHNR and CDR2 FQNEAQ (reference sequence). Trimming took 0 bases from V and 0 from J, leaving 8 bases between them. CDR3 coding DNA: TGTGCCAGCAGCTTAGCGCAACAGGTGAACACTGAAGCTTTCTTT. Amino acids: CASSLAQQVNTEAFF.

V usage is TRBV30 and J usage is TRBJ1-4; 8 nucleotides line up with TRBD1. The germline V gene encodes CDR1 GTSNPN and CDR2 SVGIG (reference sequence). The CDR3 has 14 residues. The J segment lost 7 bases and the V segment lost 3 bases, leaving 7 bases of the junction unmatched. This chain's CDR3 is CAWRGADRGEKLFF. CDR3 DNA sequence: TGTGCCTGGAGGGGGGCAGACAGGGGTGAAAAACTGTTTTTT.

Here the CDR3 DNA reads TGTGCCAGTAGTACAGTCAGGGCCACCGGGGAGCTGTTTTTT. Protein product: CASSTVRATGELFF. J is TRBJ2-2 and V is TRBV19, with a possible D match to TRBD1 (5 bases). Looked up from germline, CDR1 is LNHDA and CDR2 is SQIVND (reference sequence). The CDR3 totals 14 residues. V was trimmed by 4 bases and J by 4 bases, leaving 10 bases between them.

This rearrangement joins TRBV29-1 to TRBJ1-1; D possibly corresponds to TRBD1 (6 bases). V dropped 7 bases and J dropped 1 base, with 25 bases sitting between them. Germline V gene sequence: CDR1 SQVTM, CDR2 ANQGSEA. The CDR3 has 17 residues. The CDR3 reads CSGGGRAGVRRNTEAFF. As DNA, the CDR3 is TGCAGCGGGGGGGGGCGGGCAGGCGTGAGGCGGAACACTGAAGCTTTCTTT.